In its sample, the clone carrying this T cell receptor (beta chain) was seen a few times. Repertoires were generated with immunoSEQ multiplex PCR, while TCRdb's copy carries only in-frame clones and drops some. Of around 270,000 clones listed, 70% to 90% are singletons. This study enrolled people aged about 18 to 100 from about two dozen US geographic areas. Grouping used clinical history reported by participants in a survey and questionnaire. Two consecutive negative NP/OP PCR tests, clearance, or resolved symptoms defined Cohort 3 recovery. These data come from a study of blood T cell repertoires in COVID-19. Looking at the study overall: Both acute and convalescent COVID-19 samples were obtained from the United States, Italy and Spain.

The sequence came from a young woman who had recovered from COVID-19. Sequencing was carried out using PBMCs or T cells enriched from blood (not recorded which).

CDR3 residues: CASSPGGSYEQYF. The CDR3 DNA reads as TGTGCCAGTTCCCCGGGAGGGTCCTACGAGCAGTACTTC. V and J are TRBV19 and TRBJ2-7; 8 bases align to TRBD2. The CDR3 extends over 13 amino acids. CDR1 and CDR2 from the germline V gene are LNHDA and SQIVND (reference sequence). V dropped 8 bases and J dropped 1; count of bases not matched to a gene: 4.